One and the same sample provided the 17 T cell receptor beta chains below, sequenced in a study of T cell repertoires in cytomegalovirus infection. Their antigen targets remain unknown. One entry per CDR3 protein, called by TCRdb with MiXCR from the reads. Here the sample spans about 220,000 distinct CDR3 sequences, around 40% being singletons. The starting material was CD8+ T cells from cultured PBMCs, obtained from culture after CMV antigen stimulation. The origin of the receptors is a human donor in good health (CMV status not recorded). Some clones in this sample may be carry-over from other donors' samples.

In its sample, this clonotype was seen a few times. This rearrangement joins TRBV24-1 to TRBJ2-3; TRBD1 might be the D (6 bases). The CDR3 loop spans 14 amino acids. CDR1 and CDR2 from the germline V gene are KGHDR and SFDVKD. Between the trimmed V and J ends, which lost 9 bases and 2 bases, there was a span of 14 bases. CDR3 sequence: CATGAGAVTDTQYF. CDR3 nucleotides: TGTGCCACCGGCGCAGGGGCAGTCACAGATACGCAGTATTTT.

V gene TRBV18 combines with J gene TRBJ2-3, with D maybe TRBD2 (6 bases). With 4 bases removed from V and 2 bases from J, the gap between germline ends came to 19 bases. The germline V gene has CDR1 KGHSH and CDR2 LQKENI. The CDR3 spans 17 residues. The CDR3: CASSRAGTGSYTDTQYF. CDR3 nucleotide sequence: TGTGCCAGCTCACGGGCGGGGACCGGATCATACACAGATACGCAGTATTTT.

This clonotype showed up just a few times. The J gene is TRBJ2-1, the V gene TRBV6-6; 9 bases line up with TRBD2. The junction had 7 bases not matched to a gene; V was cut back by 4 bases and J by 0 bases. This CDR3 has 17 residues. CDR1 is MNHNY and CDR2 is SVGAGI in the germline V gene (reference sequence). The CDR3 reads CASSFSGSWASYNEQFF. For the CDR3, the DNA is TGTGCCAGCAGTTTTAGCGGGAGCTGGGCCTCCTACAATGAGCAGTTCTTC.

The table lists this clonotype with many counts. The V gene is TRBV7-3, the J gene TRBJ2-1; 9 positions match TRBD2. Germline CDR1 reads SGHTA; CDR2 reads FQGTGA. The CDR3 sequence is 15 residues long. Trimming cost V 3 bases and J 4 bases; bases outside gene matches: 4. The CDR3 loop reads CASSLASGTYNEQFF. Here the CDR3 DNA reads TGTGCCAGCAGCTTGGCTAGCGGGACTTACAATGAGCAGTTCTTC.

This clonotype was detected only a few times. The chain has TRBV12-3 or TRBV12-4 and TRBJ2-1; D unclear. This CDR3 has 11 residues. V gave up 7 bases and J gave up 7 bases, with 8 bases separating them. DNA of the CDR3: TGTGCCAGCACCGTCAAGAATGAGCAGTTCTTC. Its protein is CASTVKNEQFF.

In its sample, this clonotype was seen a few times. The chain couples TRBV6-1 to TRBJ2-7, with 7 bases aligning to TRBD1. This CDR3 contains 16 residues. J was trimmed by 0 bases and V by 6 bases; bases with no gene match: 11. Per the germline V gene, CDR1 is MNHNS and CDR2 is SASEGT. The CDR3 loop is CASRDQTGLSSYEQYF. The CDR3 DNA sequence: TGTGCCAGCAGGGACCAGACAGGGTTAAGCTCCTACGAGCAGTACTTC.

The chain has TRBV14 and TRBJ1-3; D is undetermined. The germline CDR1 and CDR2 sequences are SGHDN and FVKESK. The CDR3 is made up of 17 amino acids. The V gene lost 2 bases and the J gene lost 0 bases, with 14 bases spanning the gap. CDR3 in DNA: TGTGCCAGCAGCCAACCCCAGGCGGGGAGCTCTGGAAACACCATATATTTT. It specifies CASSQPQAGSSGNTIYF.

The chain carries TRBV7-9 and TRBJ1-1; 8 bases are a match to TRBD1. Trimming took 3 bases from V and 5 from J; bases not matched to a gene: 8. CDR3 length: 15 residues. Germline V gives CDR1 SEHNR, CDR2 FQNEAQ (reference sequence). This CDR3 reads CASSFGRQGNTEAFF. CDR3 coding DNA: TGTGCCAGCAGCTTTGGGAGACAGGGGAATACTGAAGCTTTCTTT. The whole variable domain, remainder taken from reference TRBV7-9 and TRBJ1-1, is DTGVSQNPRHKITKRGQNVTFRCDPISEHNRLYWYRQTLGQGPEFLTYFQNEAQLEKSRLLSDRFSAERPKGSFSTLEIQRTEQGDSAMYLCASSFGRQGNTEAFFGQGTRLTVV.

Worth noting for this clonotype: Given a much more abundant clone one base away, this may be a read error. The CDR3 nucleotides are TGTGCCAGCAGCTTACCACCCCGGACTAGCGGACTATACAATGAGCAGTTCTTC. Protein sequence: CASSLPPRTSGLYNEQFF. The chain joins TRBV7-8 to TRBJ2-1; 10 bases are a match to TRBD2. Germline-derived CDR1 and CDR2 are SGHVS and FQNEAQ. The CDR3 is 18 amino acids. With V trimmed by 2 bases and J by 4 bases, 11 bases remained unmatched.

CDR3 loop: CASSPRVADYNEQFF. In DNA form, the CDR3 reads TGTGCCAGCAGTCCAAGAGTAGCGGATTACAATGAGCAGTTCTTC. The V call is TRBV11-2, the J call TRBJ2-1; possibly TRBD2 for D (6 bases). Germline CDR1 SGHAT, CDR2 FQNNGV. Trimming removed 6 bases at V and 4 bases at J, with 16 bases between. The CDR3 extends over 15 amino acids.

The chain recombines TRBV7-9 with TRBJ2-7; D is possibly TRBD1 (6 bases). This CDR3 is built from 14 residues. Germline V gives CDR1 SEHNR, CDR2 FQNEAQ (reference sequence). The ends were cut back, 4 bases at V and 2 bases at J, with 12 bases in the middle. As DNA, the CDR3 is TGTGCCAGCAGCTCTCGGACAGCCCCCTACGAGCAGTACTTC. Amino acid sequence: CASSSRTAPYEQYF.

The V gene is TRBV7-9, the J gene TRBJ2-5; no clear D gene. The germline V gene has CDR1 SEHNR and CDR2 FQNEAQ (reference sequence). CDR3 size: 15 residues. Trimming removed 10 bases at V and 3 bases at J, with 21 bases between. The CDR3 bases are TGTGCCACGGACGTGGGGAAGCCGCAAGAAGAGACCCAGTACTTC. As protein: CATDVGKPQEETQYF. Full variable domain (outside the CDR3, taken from reference TRBV7-9 and TRBJ2-5): DTGVSQNPRHKITKRGQNVTFRCDPISEHNRLYWYRQTLGQGPEFLTYFQNEAQLEKSRLLSDRFSAERPKGSFSTLEIQRTEQGDSAMYLCATDVGKPQEETQYFGPGTRLLVL.

J is TRBJ2-7 and V is TRBV7-8, with D perhaps TRBD2 (7 bases). The V end lost 5 bases, the J end lost 5 bases, and 19 bases lay between the germline ends. Germline CDR1 and CDR2: SGHVS and FQNEAQ. The CDR3 loop spans 15 amino acids. CDR3 residues: CASSPTLGGGNEQYF. Here the CDR3 DNA reads TGTGCCAGCAGCCCGACCTTAGGGGGAGGGAACGAGCAGTACTTC.

This clonotype showed up just a few times. The chain carries TRBV7-8 and TRBJ2-7, with 10 bases fitting TRBD2. This CDR3 is built from 15 residues. The junction had 10 bases not matched to a gene; V was cut back by 4 bases and J by 7 bases. The germline V gene encodes CDR1 SGHVS and CDR2 FQNEAQ. The CDR3 DNA follows: TGTGCCAGCAGCTCTACCACGGGACTAGCGTGGGAGCAGTACTTC. As protein: CASSSTTGLAWEQYF.

The rearrangement uses TRBV2 and TRBJ2-7, with TRBD1 as a possible D gene (6 bases). CDR1 is SNHLY and CDR2 is FYNNEI in the germline V gene. This CDR3 contains 16 residues. V lost 11 bases and J lost 1, with 24 bases in between. This CDR3 is CASSEGVDSWSYEQYF. The CDR3 DNA sequence: TGTGCCTCCAGTGAAGGAGTGGACAGTTGGTCCTACGAGCAGTACTTC.

CDR3 bases: TGTGCCATCGAGACGGAGAAAGAGGGCTACACCTTC. Its protein product is CAIETEKEGYTF. The rearrangement links TRBV10-3 to TRBJ1-2; D remains unclear. Germline V gene data show CDR1 as ENHRY and CDR2 as SYGVKD. Deletions cut 8 bases from V and 8 bases from J, with 15 bases between. This CDR3 contains 12 residues.

The chain links TRBV7-9 to TRBJ2-4, with 7 bases fitting TRBD1. The V gene end was trimmed by 5 bases and the J gene end by 3 bases; junction bases not matched to a gene: 7. The CDR3 extends over 15 amino acids. The germline CDR1 and CDR2 sequences are SEHNR and FQNEAQ (reference sequence). CDR3 in amino acids: CASSNDRVDKNIQYF. The CDR3, as DNA: TGTGCCAGCAGCAATGACAGGGTGGACAAAAACATTCAGTACTTC.